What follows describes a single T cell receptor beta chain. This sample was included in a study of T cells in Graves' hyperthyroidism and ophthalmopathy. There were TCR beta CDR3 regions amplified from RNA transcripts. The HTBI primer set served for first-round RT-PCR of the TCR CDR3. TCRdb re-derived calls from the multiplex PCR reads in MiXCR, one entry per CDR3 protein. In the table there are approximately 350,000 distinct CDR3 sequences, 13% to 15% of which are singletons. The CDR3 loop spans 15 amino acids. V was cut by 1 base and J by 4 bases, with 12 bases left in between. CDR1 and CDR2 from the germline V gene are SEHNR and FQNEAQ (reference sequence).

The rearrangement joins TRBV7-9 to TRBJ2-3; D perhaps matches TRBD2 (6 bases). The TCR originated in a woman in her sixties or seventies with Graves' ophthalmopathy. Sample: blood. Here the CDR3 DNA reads TGTGCCAGCAGCTTAGGGGGTCCGGGGGCAGATACGCAGTATTTT. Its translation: CASSLGGPGADTQYF.